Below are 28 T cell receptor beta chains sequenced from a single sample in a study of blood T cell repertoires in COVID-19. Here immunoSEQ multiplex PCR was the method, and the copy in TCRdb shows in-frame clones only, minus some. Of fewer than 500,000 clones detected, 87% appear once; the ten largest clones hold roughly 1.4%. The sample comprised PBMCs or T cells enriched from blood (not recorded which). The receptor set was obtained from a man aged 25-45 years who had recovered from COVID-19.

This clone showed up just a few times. The chain's CDR3 is CASSLGPKTERAAKLFF. The CDR3 DNA follows: TGTGCCAGCAGCTTAGGCCCCAAGACAGAGCGCGCTGCAAAACTGTTTTTT. The chain recombines TRBV13 with TRBJ1-4, with D perhaps matching TRBD1 (5 bases). From germline, CDR1 is PRHDT and CDR2 FYEKMQ (reference sequence). This CDR3 comprises 17 residues. The V end was cut by 0 bases, the J end by 10 bases, with 21 bases between.

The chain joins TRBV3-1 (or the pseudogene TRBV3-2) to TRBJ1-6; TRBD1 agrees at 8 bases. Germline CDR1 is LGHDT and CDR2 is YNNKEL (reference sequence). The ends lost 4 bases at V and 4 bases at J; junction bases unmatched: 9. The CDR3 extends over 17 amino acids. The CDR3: CASSRDSRDRYNSPLHF. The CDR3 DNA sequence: TGTGCCAGCAGCCGAGACTCCCGGGACAGGTATAATTCACCCCTCCACTTT.

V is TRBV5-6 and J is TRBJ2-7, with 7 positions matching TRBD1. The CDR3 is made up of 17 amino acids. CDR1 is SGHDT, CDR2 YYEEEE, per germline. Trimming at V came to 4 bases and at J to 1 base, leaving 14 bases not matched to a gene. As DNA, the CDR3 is TGTGCCAGCAGCGCCCCCCCAGGGACAGAATTTTCCTACGAGCAGTACTTC. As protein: CASSAPPGTEFSYEQYF.

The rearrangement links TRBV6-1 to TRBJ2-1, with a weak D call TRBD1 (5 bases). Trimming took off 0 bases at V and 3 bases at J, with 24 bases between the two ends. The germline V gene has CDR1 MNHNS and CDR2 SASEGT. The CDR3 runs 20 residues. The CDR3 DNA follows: TGTGCCAGCAGTGAAGCGCAGGGAATTCGCCCTGTCTTTCTCTACAATGAGCAGTTCTTC. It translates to CASSEAQGIRPVFLYNEQFF.

The CDR3 loop reads CASLSGQGPYGYTF. CDR3 DNA sequence: TGTGCCAGCTTAAGCGGACAGGGTCCCTATGGCTACACCTTC. The genes are TRBV6-5 and TRBJ1-2; 8 nucleotides agree with TRBD1. The germline CDR1 and CDR2 sequences are MNHEY and SVGAGI. This CDR3 is built from 14 residues. J was trimmed by 4 bases and V by 8 bases; bases with no gene match: 9.

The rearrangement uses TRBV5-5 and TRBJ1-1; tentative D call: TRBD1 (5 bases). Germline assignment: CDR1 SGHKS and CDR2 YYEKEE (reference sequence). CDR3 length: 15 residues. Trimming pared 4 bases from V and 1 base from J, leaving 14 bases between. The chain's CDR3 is CASSQQLTANTEAFF. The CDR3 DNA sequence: TGTGCCAGCAGCCAACAACTGACAGCGAACACTGAAGCTTTCTTT.

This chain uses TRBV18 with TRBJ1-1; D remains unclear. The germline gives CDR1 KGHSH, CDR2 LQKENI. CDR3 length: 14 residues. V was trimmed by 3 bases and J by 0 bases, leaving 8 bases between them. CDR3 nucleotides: TGTGCCAGCTCACCTGACATGATGAACACTGAAGCTTTCTTT. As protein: CASSPDMMNTEAFF. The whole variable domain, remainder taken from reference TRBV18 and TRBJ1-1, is NAGVMQNPRHLVRRRGQEARLRCSPMKGHSHVYWYRQLPEEGLKFMVYLQKENIIDESGMPKERFSAEFPKEGPSILRIQQVVRGDSAAYFCASSPDMMNTEAFFGQGTRLTVV.

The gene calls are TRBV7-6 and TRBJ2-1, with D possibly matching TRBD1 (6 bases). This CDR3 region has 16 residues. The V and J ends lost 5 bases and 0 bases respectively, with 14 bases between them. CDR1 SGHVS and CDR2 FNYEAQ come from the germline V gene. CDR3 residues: CASSPGGPSSYNEQFF. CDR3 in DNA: TGTGCCAGCAGCCCTGGGGGCCCCAGCTCCTACAATGAGCAGTTCTTC.

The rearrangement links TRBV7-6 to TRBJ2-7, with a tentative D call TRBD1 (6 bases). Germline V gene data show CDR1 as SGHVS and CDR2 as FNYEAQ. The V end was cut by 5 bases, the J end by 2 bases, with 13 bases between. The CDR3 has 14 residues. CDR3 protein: CASSQGTTTYEQYF. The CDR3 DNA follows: TGTGCCAGCAGCCAAGGGACAACTACCTACGAGCAGTACTTC.

The CDR3 here is CASRGPEGTGELFF. CDR3 nucleotides: TGTGCCAGCAGGGGCCCGGAGGGCACCGGGGAGCTGTTTTTT. The J gene is TRBJ2-2, the V gene TRBV6-5; possibly TRBD2 for D (6 bases). Germline CDR1 and CDR2: MNHEY and SVGAGI. This CDR3 is 14 amino acids long. V dropped 6 bases and J dropped 4 bases, with 12 bases sitting between them.

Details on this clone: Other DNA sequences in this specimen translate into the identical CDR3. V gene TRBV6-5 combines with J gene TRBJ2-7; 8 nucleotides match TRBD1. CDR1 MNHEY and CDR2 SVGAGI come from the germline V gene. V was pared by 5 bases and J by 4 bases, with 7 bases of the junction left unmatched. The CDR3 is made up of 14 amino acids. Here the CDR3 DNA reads TGTGCCAGCAGTCCAGGGACAGGACTGTACGAGCAGTACTTC. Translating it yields CASSPGTGLYEQYF.

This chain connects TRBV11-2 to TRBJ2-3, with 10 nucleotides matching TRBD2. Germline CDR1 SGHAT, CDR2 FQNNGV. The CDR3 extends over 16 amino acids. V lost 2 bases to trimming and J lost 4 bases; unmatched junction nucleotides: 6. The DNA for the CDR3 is TGTGCCAGCAGCTTAATTCCAGCGGGGGGGCCAGATACGCAGTATTTT. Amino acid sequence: CASSLIPAGGPDTQYF.

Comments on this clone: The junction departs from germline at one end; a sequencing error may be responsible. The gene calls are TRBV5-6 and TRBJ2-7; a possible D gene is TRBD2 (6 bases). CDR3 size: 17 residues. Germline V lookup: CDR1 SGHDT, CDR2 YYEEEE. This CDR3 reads CASSIPGLKPSSNEQYF. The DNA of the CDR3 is TGTGCCAGCAGCATCCCGGGACTCAAACCTTCCTCCAACGAGCAGTACTTC.

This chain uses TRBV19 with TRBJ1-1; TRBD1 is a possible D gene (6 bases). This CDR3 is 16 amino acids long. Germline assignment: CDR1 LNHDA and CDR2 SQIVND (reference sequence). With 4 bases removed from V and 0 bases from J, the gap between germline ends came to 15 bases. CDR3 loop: CASSTPGQPMNTEAFF. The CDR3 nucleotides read TGTGCCAGTAGTACCCCCGGACAGCCCATGAACACTGAAGCTTTCTTT. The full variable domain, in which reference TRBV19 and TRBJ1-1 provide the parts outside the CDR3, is DGGITQSPKYLFRKEGQNVTLSCEQNLNHDAMYWYRQDPGQGLRLIYYSQIVNDFQKGDIAEGYSVSREKKESFPLTVTSAQKNPTAFYLCASSTPGQPMNTEAFFGQGTRLTVV.

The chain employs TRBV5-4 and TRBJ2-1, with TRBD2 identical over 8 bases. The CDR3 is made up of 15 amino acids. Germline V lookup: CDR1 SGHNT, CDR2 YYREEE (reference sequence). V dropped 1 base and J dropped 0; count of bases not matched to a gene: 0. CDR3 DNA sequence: TGTGCCAGCAGCTTGAGCGGGGGCTCCTACAATGAGCAGTTCTTC. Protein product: CASSLSGGSYNEQFF.

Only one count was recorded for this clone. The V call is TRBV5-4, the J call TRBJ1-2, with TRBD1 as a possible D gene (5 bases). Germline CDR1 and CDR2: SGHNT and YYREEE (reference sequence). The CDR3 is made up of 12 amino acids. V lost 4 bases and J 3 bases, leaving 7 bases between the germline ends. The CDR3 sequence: CASSQGDYGYTF. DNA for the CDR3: TGTGCCAGCAGCCAGGGTGACTATGGCTACACCTTC. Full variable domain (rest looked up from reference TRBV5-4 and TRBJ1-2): ETGVTQSPTHLIKTRGQQVTLRCSSQSGHNTVSWYQQALGQGPQFIFQYYREEENGRGNFPPRFSGLQFPNYSSELNVNALELDDSALYLCASSQGDYGYTFGSGTRLTVV.

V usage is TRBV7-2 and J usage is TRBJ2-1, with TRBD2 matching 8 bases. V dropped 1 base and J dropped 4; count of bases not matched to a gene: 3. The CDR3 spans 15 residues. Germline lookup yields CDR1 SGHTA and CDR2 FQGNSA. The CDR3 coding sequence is TGTGCCAGCAGCTTAGATAGCGGGGCTTACAATGAGCAGTTCTTC. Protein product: CASSLDSGAYNEQFF.

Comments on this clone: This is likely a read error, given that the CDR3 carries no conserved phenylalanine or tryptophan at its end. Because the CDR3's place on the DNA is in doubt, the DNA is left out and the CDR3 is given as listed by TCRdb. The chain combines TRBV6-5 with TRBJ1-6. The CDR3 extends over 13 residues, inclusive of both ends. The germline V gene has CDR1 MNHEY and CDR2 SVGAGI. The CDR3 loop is CASSYSERGKRTV.

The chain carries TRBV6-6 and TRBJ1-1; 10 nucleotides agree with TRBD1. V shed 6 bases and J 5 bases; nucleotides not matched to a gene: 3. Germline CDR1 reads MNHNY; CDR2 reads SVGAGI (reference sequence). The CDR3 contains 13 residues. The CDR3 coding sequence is TGTGCCAGCAGGGACAGGGGGATGACTGAAGCTTTCTTT. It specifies CASRDRGMTEAFF.

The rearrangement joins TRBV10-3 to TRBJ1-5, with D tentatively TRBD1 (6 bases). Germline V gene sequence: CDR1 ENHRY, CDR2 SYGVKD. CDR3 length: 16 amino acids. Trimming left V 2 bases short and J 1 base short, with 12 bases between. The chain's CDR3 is CAISEPGRGSNQPQHF. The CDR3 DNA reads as TGTGCCATCAGTGAGCCGGGCAGGGGCAGCAATCAGCCCCAGCATTTT.

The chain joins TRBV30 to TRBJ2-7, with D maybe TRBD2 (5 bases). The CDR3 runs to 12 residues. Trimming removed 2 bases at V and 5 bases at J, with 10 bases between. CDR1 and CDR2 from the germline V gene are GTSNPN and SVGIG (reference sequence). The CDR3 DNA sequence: TGTGCCTGGAGTCTTGAGGGTAACGAGCAGTACTTC. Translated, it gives CAWSLEGNEQYF.

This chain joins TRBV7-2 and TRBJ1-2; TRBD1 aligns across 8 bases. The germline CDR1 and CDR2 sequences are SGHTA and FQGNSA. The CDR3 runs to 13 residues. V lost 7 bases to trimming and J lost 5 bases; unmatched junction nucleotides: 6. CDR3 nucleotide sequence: TGTGCCAGCACCCCGGGACAGGCATATGGCTACACCTTC. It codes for CASTPGQAYGYTF. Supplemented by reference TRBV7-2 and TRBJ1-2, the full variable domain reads GAGVSQSPSNKVTEKGKDVELRCDPISGHTALYWYRQSLGQGLEFLIYFQGNSAPDKSGLPSDRFSAERTGGSVSTLTIQRTQQEDSAVYLCASTPGQAYGYTFGSGTRLTVV.

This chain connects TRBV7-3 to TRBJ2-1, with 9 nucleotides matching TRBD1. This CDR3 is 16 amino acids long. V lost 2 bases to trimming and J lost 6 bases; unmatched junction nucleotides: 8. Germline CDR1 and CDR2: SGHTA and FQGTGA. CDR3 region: CASSLSPDRGVNEQFF. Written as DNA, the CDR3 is TGTGCCAGCAGCTTATCCCCGGACAGGGGCGTCAATGAGCAGTTCTTC.

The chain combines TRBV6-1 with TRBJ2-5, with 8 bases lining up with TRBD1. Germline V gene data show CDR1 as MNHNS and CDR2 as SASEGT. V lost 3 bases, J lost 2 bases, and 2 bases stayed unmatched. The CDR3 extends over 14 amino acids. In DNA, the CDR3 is TGTGCCAGCAGTGACGACAGGGGTCAAGAGACCCAGTACTTC. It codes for CASSDDRGQETQYF.

CDR3 DNA: TGTGCCAGCAGCTCAGGACTAGCGGGGGGGCGGGAGCAGTACTTC. Protein: CASSSGLAGGREQYF. V gene TRBV7-8 combines with J gene TRBJ2-7, with 15 bases aligning to TRBD2. Trimming removed 4 bases from V and 7 bases from J; junction bases left unmatched: 5. Germline lookup yields CDR1 SGHVS and CDR2 FQNEAQ. There are 15 residues in the CDR3.

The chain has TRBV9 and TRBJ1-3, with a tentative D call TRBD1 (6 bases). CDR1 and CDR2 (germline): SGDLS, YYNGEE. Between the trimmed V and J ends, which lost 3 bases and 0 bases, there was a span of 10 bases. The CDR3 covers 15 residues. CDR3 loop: CASSGGGSSGNTIYF. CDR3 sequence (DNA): TGTGCCAGCAGCGGAGGGGGTTCCTCTGGAAACACCATATATTTT.

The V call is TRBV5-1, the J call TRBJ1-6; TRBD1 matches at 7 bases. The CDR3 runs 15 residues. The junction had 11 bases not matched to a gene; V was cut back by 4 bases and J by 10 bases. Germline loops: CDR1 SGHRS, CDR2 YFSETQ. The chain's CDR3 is CASSTRQGLGSPLHF. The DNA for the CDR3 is TGCGCCAGCAGCACACGACAGGGTTTAGGGTCACCCCTCCACTTT.

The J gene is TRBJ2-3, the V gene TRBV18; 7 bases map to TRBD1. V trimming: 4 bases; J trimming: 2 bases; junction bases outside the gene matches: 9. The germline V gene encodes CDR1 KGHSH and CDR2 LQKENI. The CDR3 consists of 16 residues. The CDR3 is CASSLMTGQLTDTQYF. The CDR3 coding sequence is TGTGCCAGCTCACTCATGACGGGACAGCTCACAGATACGCAGTATTTT.